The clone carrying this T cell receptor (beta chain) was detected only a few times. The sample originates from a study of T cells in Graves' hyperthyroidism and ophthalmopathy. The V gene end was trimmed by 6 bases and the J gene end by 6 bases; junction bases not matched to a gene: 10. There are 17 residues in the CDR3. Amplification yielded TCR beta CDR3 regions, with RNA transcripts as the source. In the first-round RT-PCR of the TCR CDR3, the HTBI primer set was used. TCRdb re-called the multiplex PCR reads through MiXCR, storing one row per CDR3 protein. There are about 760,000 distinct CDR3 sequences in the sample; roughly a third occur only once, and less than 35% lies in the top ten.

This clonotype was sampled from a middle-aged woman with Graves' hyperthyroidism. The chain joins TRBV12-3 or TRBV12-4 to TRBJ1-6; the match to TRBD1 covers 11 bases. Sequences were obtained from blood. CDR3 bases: TGTGCCAGCAGACGCTCCGAGGACAGGGGGCTTAATTCACCCCTCCACTTT. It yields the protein CASRRSEDRGLNSPLHF.